The 30 T cell receptor beta chains below all came from one sample that was sequenced in a study of cytomegalovirus exposure and HLA in healthy donors. In the PCR, 60 Vbeta and 13 Jbeta primers were used. Sequencing was performed with immunoSEQ multiplex PCR; in TCRdb, only in-frame clones are kept and a portion is missing. The sample lists tens of thousands of clones, about 80% seen once, with roughly 51% in the top ten. What was sequenced was PBMCs. The source of these receptors is a man aged 50 or older in good health and CMV-seropositive.

The chain recombines TRBV15 with TRBJ2-5, with 11 bases matching TRBD2. CDR3 length equals 16 residues. Germline V gives CDR1 LNHNV, CDR2 YYDKDF (reference sequence). J gave up 9 bases and V 0 bases, and 9 bases lay outside the gene matches. CDR3 nucleotides: TGTGCCACCAGCAGAGATTGGTCTAGCGGGGGGATGGCCCAGTACTTC. Its protein is CATSRDWSSGGMAQYF.

The chain joins TRBV6-1 to TRBJ2-5, with a tentative D call TRBD2 (7 bases). Germline V lookup: CDR1 MNHNS, CDR2 SASEGT. V was shortened by 2 bases and J by 4 bases, with 14 bases between the two germline ends. The CDR3 has 15 residues. The CDR3 region is CASSEFMGGGETQYF. CDR3 coding DNA: TGTGCCAGCAGTGAATTTATGGGAGGGGGAGAGACCCAGTACTTC.

In DNA form, the CDR3 reads TGTGCCTGGGCCCCGGTTCGGGACGAGCAGTACTTC. It codes for CAWAPVRDEQYF. This chain links TRBV30 with TRBJ2-7; D gene ambiguous. This CDR3 is 12 amino acids long. Germline CDR1 and CDR2: GTSNPN and SVGIG (reference sequence). V lost 5 bases and J lost 5, with 13 bases in between.

The V gene is TRBV29-1, the J gene TRBJ2-3; D is ambiguous. The J call is uncertain, as TRBJ1-5 better fits the DNA end. CDR3 length equals 13 residues. The germline V gene encodes CDR1 SQVTM and CDR2 ANQGSEA. The CDR3 nucleotides read TGCAGCGTTGATTTAGCCGGGATTAGTACGCAGCATTTT. Translating gives CSVDLAGISTQHF.

The chain combines TRBV14 with TRBJ2-2, with 8 bases lining up with TRBD2. Germline-derived CDR1 and CDR2 are SGHDN and FVKESK. With V trimmed by 6 bases and J by 4 bases, 7 bases remained unmatched. There are 15 residues in the CDR3. CDR3 in DNA: TGTGCCAGCAGTAGTAGCGGGATGATCACCGGGGAGCTGTTTTTT. It is translated as CASSSSGMITGELFF.

This clone showed up just once. J is TRBJ1-5 and V is TRBV6-6, with 9 bases fitting TRBD1. The V segment lost 7 bases and the J segment 7 bases; nucleotides outside the gene matches: 8. CDR1 is MNHNY and CDR2 is SVGAGI in the germline V gene (reference sequence). The CDR3 is 14 amino acids. CDR3 loop: CASTRQGDRQPQHF. DNA of the CDR3: TGTGCCAGCACCCGACAGGGGGATAGGCAGCCCCAGCATTTT.

This clone has just a few counts. This rearrangement joins TRBV28 to TRBJ2-5; tentatively, D is TRBD2 (7 bases). Germline CDR1 MDHEN, CDR2 SYDVKM. This CDR3 comprises 14 residues. V lost 6 bases, J lost 7 bases, and 18 bases lay in between. CDR3 nucleotide sequence: TGTGCCAGCAGAGATACGGGGGGCGCGGGGACCCAGTACTTC. Translation gives CASRDTGGAGTQYF.

The count of this clone is one. This chain joins TRBV18 and TRBJ2-7; 9 bases map to TRBD1. Per germline, CDR1 KGHSH and CDR2 LQKENI. The CDR3 is 14 amino acids. Losses at the gene ends were 5 bases for V and 5 bases for J; bases not matched to a gene: 7. This chain's CDR3 is CASSVTGGWNEQYF. The CDR3 DNA follows: TGTGCCAGCTCAGTGACAGGGGGGTGGAACGAGCAGTACTTC.

This chain uses TRBV7-9 with TRBJ2-2; 8 positions match TRBD2. This CDR3 region has 16 residues. In germline, CDR1 is SEHNR, CDR2 FQNEAQ (reference sequence). The ends lost 5 bases at V and 4 bases at J; junction bases unmatched: 9. CDR3 nucleotide sequence: TGTGCCAGCAGCCTCCCCGGGACTAGGGGCACCGGGGAGCTGTTTTTT. Translating gives CASSLPGTRGTGELFF.

A few counts support this clone. The genes are TRBV7-8 and TRBJ2-3; possible D gene TRBD1, 6 bases. CDR3 size: 14 residues. V lost 5 bases to trimming and J lost 2 bases, with 11 bases between them. In germline, CDR1 is SGHVS, CDR2 FQNEAQ. The DNA of the CDR3 is TGTGCCAGCAGCCAGGACAGAGTCACAGATACGCAGTATTTT. It codes for CASSQDRVTDTQYF.

This clone occurred a few times. The CDR3 is CASSNRGVNTEAFF. CDR3 coding DNA: TGTGCCAGCTCGAACAGGGGCGTGAACACTGAAGCTTTCTTT. J is TRBJ1-1 and V is TRBV6-5, with 7 nucleotides matching TRBD1. This CDR3 region has 14 residues. Germline assignment: CDR1 MNHEY and CDR2 SVGAGI. The junction had 6 bases not matched to a gene; V was cut back by 8 bases and J by 0 bases.

The chain carries TRBV6-1 and TRBJ1-5, with 8 positions matching TRBD1. With 6 bases clipped from V and 1 base from J, the junction kept 5 bases outside the gene matches. This CDR3 has 15 residues. Per germline, CDR1 MNHNS and CDR2 SASEGT. Here the CDR3 DNA reads TGTGCCAGCAGAAAGACAGGGGTGAGCAATCAGCCCCAGCATTTT. Residues: CASRKTGVSNQPQHF.

This clone appeared once. The chain uses TRBV19 and TRBJ2-1; 8 bases agree with TRBD2. This CDR3 contains 13 residues. CDR1 and CDR2 (germline): LNHDA, SQIVND (reference sequence). Trimming removed 3 bases from V and 11 bases from J; junction bases left unmatched: 6. The CDR3 region is CASSIGLAGKQFF. The CDR3, as DNA: TGTGCCAGTAGTATTGGTCTAGCGGGTAAGCAGTTCTTC.

The V gene is TRBV30, the J gene TRBJ2-7, with 9 nucleotides matching TRBD2. This CDR3 spans 13 amino acids. Germline CDR1 GTSNPN, CDR2 SVGIG (reference sequence). V was clipped by 8 bases and J by 0 bases; unmatched bases: 5. The CDR3 region is CAPSGGPSYEQYF. The CDR3 DNA is TGTGCCCCAAGCGGGGGGCCCTCCTACGAGCAGTACTTC.

The chain couples TRBV19 to TRBJ1-2; 7 bases match TRBD1. V shed 7 bases and J 4 bases; nucleotides not matched to a gene: 6. Germline V gene lookup returns CDR1 LNHDA and CDR2 SQIVND (reference sequence). This CDR3 comprises 13 residues. CDR3 DNA: TGTGCCAGTACTTACGGGACAGCCTATGGCTACACCTTC. Translation: CASTYGTAYGYTF.

This clone was seen more than once but under ten times. The chain links TRBV19 to TRBJ1-5; a weak D match, TRBD1 (5 bases). The CDR3 extends over 14 amino acids. Trimming cost V 11 bases and J 0 bases, with 14 bases left between them. Per germline, CDR1 LNHDA and CDR2 SQIVND (reference sequence). CDR3 nucleotides: TGTGCCCTTGTCGGGGGGAATAGCAATCAGCCCCAGCATTTT. Translation: CALVGGNSNQPQHF.

The chain joins TRBV25-1 to TRBJ2-2; no clear D gene. The ends were cut back, 7 bases at V and 7 bases at J, with 10 bases in the middle. CDR3 length: 12 residues. From germline, CDR1 is MGHDK and CDR2 SYGVNS. The CDR3 DNA is TGTGCCAGCATAGTATCTCGCGGGGAGCTGTTTTTT. This sequence encodes CASIVSRGELFF.

This clone was recorded a few times. This is likely a read error, given that the CDR3 carries no conserved phenylalanine or tryptophan at its end. V usage is TRBV13 and J usage is TRBJ1-1; D unresolved. The CDR3 has 13 amino acids. Per germline, CDR1 PRHDT and CDR2 FYEKMQ (reference sequence). Trimming cost V 8 bases and J 6 bases, with 16 bases left between them. The CDR3 loop is CASCQAPTSEAFL. The CDR3 bases are TGTGCCAGCTGCCAGGCCCCTACCTCTGAAGCTTTCTTG.

The chain joins TRBV4-3 to TRBJ2-7, with 7 bases that match TRBD1. Germline V CDR1 and CDR2: LGHNA, YSLEER. J lost 2 bases, V lost 1 base, and 5 bases had no gene match. This CDR3 contains 15 residues. The CDR3 sequence is CASSQAEQGPYEQYF. The CDR3 coding sequence is TGCGCCAGCAGCCAAGCGGAACAGGGGCCCTACGAGCAGTACTTC.

The V call is TRBV5-1, the J call TRBJ2-1; the match to TRBD2 covers 9 bases. Germline V lookup: CDR1 SGHRS, CDR2 YFSETQ. Trimming removed 0 bases from V and 3 bases from J; junction bases left unmatched: 1. The length of the CDR3 is 15 residues. CDR3: CASSLGSGGYNEQFF. As DNA, the CDR3 is TGCGCCAGCAGCTTGGGTAGCGGGGGCTACAATGAGCAGTTCTTC. The full variable domain, in which reference TRBV5-1 and TRBJ2-1 provide the parts outside the CDR3, is KAGVTQTPRYLIKTRGQQVTLSCSPISGHRSVSWYQQTPGQGLQFLFEYFSETQRNKGNFPGRFSGRQFSNSRSEMNVSTLELGDSALYLCASSLGSGGYNEQFFGPGTRLTVL.

This clone is a singleton in its sample. This rearrangement joins TRBV9 to TRBJ2-3; TRBD1 aligns across 10 bases. The V gene's germline CDR1 is SGDLS and CDR2 YYNGEE. The V and J ends lost 2 bases and 0 bases, in that order; junction bases with no gene match: 9. The CDR3 contains 18 residues. CDR3 amino acids: CASSVGTGAASSTDTQYF. In nucleotides, the CDR3 is TGTGCCAGCAGCGTTGGGACAGGGGCTGCGTCTAGCACAGATACGCAGTATTTT.

J is TRBJ1-2 and V is TRBV27, with 10 positions matching TRBD1. Germline trimming cut 6 bases from V and 4 bases from J; bases unmatched to any gene: 11. The CDR3 is 16 amino acids. Germline assignment: CDR1 MNHEY and CDR2 SMNVEV (reference sequence). DNA of the CDR3: TGTGCCAGCAGCCACGGACAGGGGGGACTCGGCTATGGCTACACCTTC. Translation gives CASSHGQGGLGYGYTF.

The rearrangement links TRBV5-1 to TRBJ2-7; 12 bases match TRBD2. CDR1 and CDR2 (germline): SGHRS, YFSETQ. V lost 4 bases to trimming and J lost 0 bases; unmatched junction nucleotides: 2. The CDR3 is made up of 15 amino acids. DNA for the CDR3: TGCGCCAGCAGCCAGACTAGCGGGAGCTCCTACGAGCAGTACTTC. This sequence encodes CASSQTSGSSYEQYF.

In its sample, this clone was seen a few times. The chain links TRBV13 to TRBJ2-3, with D possibly being TRBD1 (5 bases). The CDR3 spans 15 residues. Germline CDR1 and CDR2: PRHDT and FYEKMQ (reference sequence). Trimming pared 4 bases from V and 8 bases from J, leaving 19 bases between. The CDR3 loop is CASSSAGKGGATQYF. In nucleotides, the CDR3 is TGTGCCAGCAGCTCCGCAGGGAAGGGTGGGGCTACGCAGTATTTT.

This sequence joins TRBV5-6 and TRBJ2-7, with 9 positions matching TRBD2. V shed 1 base and J 13 bases; nucleotides not matched to a gene: 18. Per the germline V gene, CDR1 is SGHDT and CDR2 is YYEEEE. This CDR3 is built from 16 residues. The CDR3 nucleotides read TGTGCCAGCAGCTTGAGCCCGAGGAGAAATGAGCGGGGGGACTACTTC. Its translation: CASSLSPRRNERGDYF.

The V gene is TRBV6-1, the J gene TRBJ2-2; D unclear. V shed 5 bases and J shed 1 base, with 8 bases lying between them. The CDR3 is made up of 14 amino acids. Germline CDR1 reads MNHNS; CDR2 reads SASEGT. CDR3 coding DNA: TGTGCCAGCAGTCAGAACAGGAACACCGGGGAGCTGTTTTTT. Translation: CASSQNRNTGELFF.

The V call is TRBV5-1, the J call TRBJ2-3; possibly TRBD2 for D (6 bases). The CDR3 loop spans 14 amino acids. Per the germline V gene, CDR1 is SGHRS and CDR2 is YFSETQ. Trimming took off 7 bases at V and 6 bases at J, with 18 bases between the two ends. CDR3 in amino acids: CASQRAVVMDTQYF. In nucleotides, the CDR3 is TGCGCCAGCCAGCGGGCGGTAGTGATGGATACGCAGTATTTT.

The CDR3 spells CASSYSRSLDEQYF. CDR3 DNA sequence: TGTGCCAGCAGTTACTCCAGATCCTTGGACGAGCAGTACTTC. The chain combines TRBV6-5 with TRBJ2-7, with D uncertain. The germline V gene encodes CDR1 MNHEY and CDR2 SVGAGI. The CDR3 spans 14 residues. V lost 0 bases and J 5 bases, leaving 11 bases between the germline ends.

This clone was detected a few times. The chain couples TRBV5-6 to TRBJ2-7; 9 bases map to TRBD2. The CDR3 is 12 residues long. Looked up from germline, CDR1 is SGHDT and CDR2 is YYEEEE. V shed 4 bases and J 9 bases; nucleotides not matched to a gene: 5. CDR3 region: CASSGTSQGQYF. As DNA, the CDR3 is TGTGCCAGCAGCGGGACTAGCCAGGGGCAGTACTTC.

This clone was counted once. The chain links TRBV9 to TRBJ1-2; tentatively, D is TRBD1 (5 bases). The V end was cut by 2 bases, the J end by 7 bases, with 12 bases between. The CDR3 length is 13 residues. Looked up from germline, CDR1 is SGDLS and CDR2 is YYNGEE. The CDR3 DNA is TGTGCCAGCAGCGTCTCCCAGGGTCGTGGCTACACCTTC. This translates into CASSVSQGRGYTF.